This T cell receptor beta chain was documented in a study of blood T cell repertoires in COVID-19. Study at large: Collection of acute and convalescent COVID-19 samples took place in the United States, Italy and Spain. The cDNA or gDNA used as material had been derived from T cells, B-cell-depleted T cells, or PBMCs.

Original data processing: The assay estimated nucleated cells by amplifying reference gene primers. The assay was immunoSEQ multiplex PCR, and TCRdb's table has in-frame clones only and misses some. From that table come the V and J calls and clone size; the DNA was used to work out D and trimming. The sample includes about 140,000 clones, approximately 86% of them seen just once. With 8 bases clipped from V and 5 bases from J, the junction kept 4 bases outside the gene matches. Germline V gives CDR1 MDHEN, CDR2 SYDVKM. This CDR3 contains 14 residues. Sequencing was done on a sample of peripheral blood. The chain carries TRBV28 and TRBJ1-5; TRBD1 matches at 12 bases. This TCR was recovered from a human donor in a cohort sampled during active COVID-19. This CDR3 reads CASLGTGGHQPQHF. The CDR3 bases are TGTGCCAGCCTGGGGACAGGGGGCCATCAGCCCCAGCATTTT.